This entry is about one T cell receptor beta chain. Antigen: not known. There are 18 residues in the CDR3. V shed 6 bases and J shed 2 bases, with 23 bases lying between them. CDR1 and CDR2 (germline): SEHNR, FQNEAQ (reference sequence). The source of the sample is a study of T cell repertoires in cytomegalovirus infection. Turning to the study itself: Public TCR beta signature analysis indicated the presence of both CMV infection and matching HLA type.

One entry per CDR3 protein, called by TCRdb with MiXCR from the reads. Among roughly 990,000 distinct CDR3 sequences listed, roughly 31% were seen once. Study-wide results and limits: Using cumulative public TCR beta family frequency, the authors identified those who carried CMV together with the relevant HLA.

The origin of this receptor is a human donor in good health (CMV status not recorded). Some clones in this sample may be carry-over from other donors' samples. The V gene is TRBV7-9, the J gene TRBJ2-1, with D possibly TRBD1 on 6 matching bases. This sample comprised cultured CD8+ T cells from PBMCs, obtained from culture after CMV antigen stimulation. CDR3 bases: TGTGCCAGCAGAACCCCCCTCCCCCGGGACACCCCCTACAATGAGCAGTTCTTC. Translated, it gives CASRTPLPRDTPYNEQFF.